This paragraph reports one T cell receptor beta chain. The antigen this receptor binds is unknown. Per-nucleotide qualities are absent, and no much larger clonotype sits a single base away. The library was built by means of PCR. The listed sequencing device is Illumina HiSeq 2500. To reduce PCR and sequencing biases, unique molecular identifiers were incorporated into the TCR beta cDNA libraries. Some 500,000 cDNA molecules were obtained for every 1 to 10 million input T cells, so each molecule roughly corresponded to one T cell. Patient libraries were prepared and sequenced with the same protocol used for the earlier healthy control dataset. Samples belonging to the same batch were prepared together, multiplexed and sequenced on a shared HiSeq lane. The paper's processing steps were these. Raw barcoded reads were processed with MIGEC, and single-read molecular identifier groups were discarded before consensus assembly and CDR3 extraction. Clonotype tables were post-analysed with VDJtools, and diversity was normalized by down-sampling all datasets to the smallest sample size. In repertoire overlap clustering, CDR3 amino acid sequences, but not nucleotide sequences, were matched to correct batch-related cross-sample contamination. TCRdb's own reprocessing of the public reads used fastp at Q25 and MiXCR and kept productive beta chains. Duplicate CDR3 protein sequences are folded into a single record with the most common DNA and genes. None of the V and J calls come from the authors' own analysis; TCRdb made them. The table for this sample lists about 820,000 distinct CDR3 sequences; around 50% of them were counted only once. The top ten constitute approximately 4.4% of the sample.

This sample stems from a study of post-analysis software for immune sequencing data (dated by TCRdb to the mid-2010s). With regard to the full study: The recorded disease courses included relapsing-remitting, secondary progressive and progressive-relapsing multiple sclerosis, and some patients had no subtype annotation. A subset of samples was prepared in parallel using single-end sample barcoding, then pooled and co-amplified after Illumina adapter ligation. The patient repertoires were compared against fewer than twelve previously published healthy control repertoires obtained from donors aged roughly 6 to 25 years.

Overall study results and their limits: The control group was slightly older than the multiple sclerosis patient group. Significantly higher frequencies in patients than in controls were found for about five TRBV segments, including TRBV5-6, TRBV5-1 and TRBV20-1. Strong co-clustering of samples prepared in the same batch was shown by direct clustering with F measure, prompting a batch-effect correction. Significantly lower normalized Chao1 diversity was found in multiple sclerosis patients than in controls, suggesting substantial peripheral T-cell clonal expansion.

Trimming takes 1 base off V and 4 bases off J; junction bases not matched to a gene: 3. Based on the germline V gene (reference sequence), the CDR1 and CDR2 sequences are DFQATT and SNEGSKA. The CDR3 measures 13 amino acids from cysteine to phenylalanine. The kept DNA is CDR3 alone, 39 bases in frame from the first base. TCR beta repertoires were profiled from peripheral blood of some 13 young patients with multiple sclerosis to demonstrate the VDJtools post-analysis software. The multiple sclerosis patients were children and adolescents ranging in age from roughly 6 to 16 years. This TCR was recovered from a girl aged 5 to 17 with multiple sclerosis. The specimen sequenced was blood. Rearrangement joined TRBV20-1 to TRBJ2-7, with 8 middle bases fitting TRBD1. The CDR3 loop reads CSARGRGPYEQYF. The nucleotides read TGCAGTGCTAGAGGCAGGGGGCCGTACGAGCAGTACTTC.